This T cell receptor beta chain derives from a study of blood T cell repertoires in COVID-19. Study context: T cells, B-cell-depleted T cells, or PBMCs provided the cDNA or gDNA that served as material.

Original methodology: Reference gene primer amplification gave estimated nucleated cell counts. Profiling relied on immunoSEQ multiplex PCR, and the TCRdb table lists in-frame clones only, not all of them. V and J calls and clone size are as listed in that table; D and trimming were resolved from the DNA. The repertoire includes over 250,000 clones, around 87% of them detected once, and 1.5% sits in the top ten. Trimming cost V 6 bases and J 3 bases, with 15 bases left between them. CDR1 is LGHDT and CDR2 is YNNKEL in the germline V gene (reference sequence). The CDR3 sequence is 15 residues long. This clonotype was sampled from a woman aged 40-49 years who had recovered from COVID-19. Source material: peripheral blood. V gene TRBV3-1 (or the pseudogene TRBV3-2) combines with J gene TRBJ2-1; D possibly corresponds to TRBD2 (7 bases). CDR3 sequence reads: CASSPVGGHYNEQFF. The CDR3 DNA reads as TGTGCCAGCAGTCCCGTCGGGGGGCACTACAATGAGCAGTTCTTC.